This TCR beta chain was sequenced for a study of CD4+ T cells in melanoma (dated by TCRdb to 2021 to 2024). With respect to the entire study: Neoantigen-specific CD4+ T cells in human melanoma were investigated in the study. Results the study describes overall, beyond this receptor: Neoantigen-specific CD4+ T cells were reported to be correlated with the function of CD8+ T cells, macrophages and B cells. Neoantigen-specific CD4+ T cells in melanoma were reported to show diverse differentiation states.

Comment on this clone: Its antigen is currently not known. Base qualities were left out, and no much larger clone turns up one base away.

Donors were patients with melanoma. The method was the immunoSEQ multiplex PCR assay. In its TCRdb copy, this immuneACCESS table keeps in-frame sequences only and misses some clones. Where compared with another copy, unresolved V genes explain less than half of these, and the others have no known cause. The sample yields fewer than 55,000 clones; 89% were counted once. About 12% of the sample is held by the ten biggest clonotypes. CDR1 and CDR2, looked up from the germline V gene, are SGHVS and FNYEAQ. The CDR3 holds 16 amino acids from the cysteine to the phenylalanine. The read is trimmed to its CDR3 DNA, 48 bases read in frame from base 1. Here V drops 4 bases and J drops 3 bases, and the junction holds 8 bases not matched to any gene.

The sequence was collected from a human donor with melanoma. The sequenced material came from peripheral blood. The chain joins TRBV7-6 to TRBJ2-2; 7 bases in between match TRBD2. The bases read TGTGCCAGCAGCTCTAAACTAGCGAGCTACACCGGGGAGCTGTTTTTT. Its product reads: CASSSKLASYTGELFF.